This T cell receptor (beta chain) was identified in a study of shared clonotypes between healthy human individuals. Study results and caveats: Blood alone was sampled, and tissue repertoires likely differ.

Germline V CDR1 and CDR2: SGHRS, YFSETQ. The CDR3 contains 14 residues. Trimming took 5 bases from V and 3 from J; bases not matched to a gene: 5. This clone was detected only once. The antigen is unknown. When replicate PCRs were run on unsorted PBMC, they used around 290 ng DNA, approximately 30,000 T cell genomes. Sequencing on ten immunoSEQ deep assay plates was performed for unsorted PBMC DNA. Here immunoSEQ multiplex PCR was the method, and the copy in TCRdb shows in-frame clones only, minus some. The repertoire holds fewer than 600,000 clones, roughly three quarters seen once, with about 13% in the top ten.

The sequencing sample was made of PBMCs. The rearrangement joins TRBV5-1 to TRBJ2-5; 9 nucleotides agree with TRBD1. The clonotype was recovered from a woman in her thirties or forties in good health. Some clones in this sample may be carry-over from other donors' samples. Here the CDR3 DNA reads TGCGCCAGCAGACTGGGACAGGGAAAAGAGACCCAGTACTTC. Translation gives CASRLGQGKETQYF.